The clone carrying this T cell receptor beta chain was counted a few times. Its antigen is undetermined. This sample stems from a study of beta chain features in type 1 diabetes. Study-wide findings and caveats: Among patients, naive, central memory and Treg TCRB repertoires appeared more similar than among healthy donors.

All of the isolated RNA was reverse transcribed, so expressed TCRB transcripts were sequenced. TCRdb's table, derived via immunoSEQ multiplex PCR, lists solely in-frame clones and lacks some. The sample contains hundreds of thousands of clones, approximately 10% of which appear only once. The CDR3 is 18 residues long. V trimming: 6 bases; J trimming: 0 bases; junction bases outside the gene matches: 7. The germline V gene has CDR1 ENHRY and CDR2 SYGVKD. CD45RO/CCR7/CD25/CD127/CD95/CD27 separated CD4+ naive, central memory, regulatory and stem cell-like memory cells by sorting. The receptor comes from a woman in her thirties in good health. The chain recombines TRBV10-3 with TRBJ2-1, with TRBD2 matching 14 bases. Sequencing was done on a sample of naive CD4+ T cells from blood. CDR3 bases: TGTGCCATCAGCGGACTAGCGGGAGGCCAATACTCCTACAATGAGCAGTTCTTC. Translated: CAISGLAGGQYSYNEQFF.